The 27 T cell receptor beta chains in this list originate from one sample, sequenced in a study of neoadjuvant nivolumab and ipilimumab in lung cancer (dated by TCRdb to about 2020). The sample's time point, from its label and the paper: at surgical resection after neoadjuvant nivolumab +/- ipilimumab. Library creation used the immunoSEQ multiplex PCR assay. As stored in TCRdb, this immuneACCESS dataset retains in-frame rearrangements with V and J assigned. A fraction of the clones does not appear; measured against another copy, unresolved V genes explain less than half of the discrepancy, and the remainder lacks a known reason. Here the sample has about 4,600 clones; roughly 73% occur a single time. The top ten clonotypes cover roughly 13% of the sample. The sequences come from adjacent normal lung tissue, collected after neoadjuvant nivolumab, alone or with ipilimumab, at or shortly before surgery. These receptor sequences come from an adult with non-small cell lung cancer.

The chain is built from TRBV28 and TRBJ1-6; 9 nucleotides match TRBD1. The germline CDR1 and CDR2 sequences are MDHEN and SYDVKM. J lost 6 bases, V lost 5 bases, and 5 bases had no gene match. This CDR3 comprises 15 residues. The CDR3 region has the DNA TGTGCCAGCAGTACCGGGACAGGGCGTAATTCACCCCTCCACTTT. Translating gives CASSTGTGRNSPLHF.

V is TRBV11-3 and J is TRBJ1-3; D is uncertain. The CDR3 extends over 16 amino acids. V was trimmed by 6 bases and J by 3 bases, leaving 18 bases between them. Germline CDR1 and CDR2: SGHNT and YENEEA. Here the CDR3 DNA reads TGTGCCAGCAGTATCGCCCTCTCGAGGGATGGAAACACCATATATTTT. This codes for CASSIALSRDGNTIYF.

J is TRBJ1-6 and V is TRBV30; 8 bases fit TRBD1. Germline values: CDR1 GTSNPN, CDR2 SVGIG (reference sequence). CDR3 size: 19 residues. V shed 4 bases, J shed 0 bases, and the junction held 14 bases outside the gene matches. The CDR3 is CAWTRETGASSSYNSPLHF. The CDR3 nucleotides are TGTGCCTGGACTAGAGAGACAGGGGCTTCTTCCTCCTATAATTCACCCCTCCACTTT.

This chain links TRBV19 with TRBJ1-6, with TRBD1 matching over 9 bases. The CDR3 runs 14 residues. The V gene end was trimmed by 3 bases and the J gene end by 11 bases; junction bases not matched to a gene: 5. CDR1 and CDR2 (germline): LNHDA, SQIVND (reference sequence). CDR3 coding DNA: TGTGCCAGTAGTATCGGGACAGGGAGGCCACCCCTCCACTTT. Translation gives CASSIGTGRPPLHF.

The chain carries TRBV7-9 and TRBJ2-5; D uncertain. The CDR3 covers 11 residues. Trimming removed 5 bases from V and 0 bases from J, with 1 base in between. CDR1 and CDR2 (germline): SEHNR, FQNEAQ (reference sequence). This CDR3 reads CASSNQETQYF. Written as DNA, the CDR3 is TGTGCCAGCAGCAACCAAGAGACCCAGTACTTC.

The V and J genes are TRBV5-1 and TRBJ1-1, with unresolved D. V shed 6 bases and J shed 8 bases, with 20 bases lying between them. The CDR3 extends over 14 amino acids. The germline V gene encodes CDR1 SGHRS and CDR2 YFSETQ. In nucleotides, the CDR3 is TGCGCCAGCATATGGACGTCGGAAGGTGTGGAAGCTTTCTTT. Translation: CASIWTSEGVEAFF.

This clone has more than one count but fewer than ten. This sequence joins TRBV6-4 and TRBJ2-2, with D tentatively TRBD2 (5 bases). V gave up 4 bases and J gave up 3 bases, with 21 bases separating them. CDR1 is MRHNA and CDR2 is SNTAGT in the germline V gene. The CDR3 contains 18 residues. The CDR3 loop is CASSVLPKRTRDTGELFF. CDR3 DNA sequence: TGTGCCAGCAGTGTCCTCCCAAAGCGTACGAGGGACACCGGGGAGCTGTTTTTT.

The chain recombines TRBV6-1 with TRBJ2-3; 9 bases align to TRBD1. CDR3 length: 15 residues. V lost 3 bases, J lost 5 bases, and 6 bases stayed unmatched. Germline CDR1 reads MNHNS; CDR2 reads SASEGT. CDR3: CASSDRTGVGDTQYF. In nucleotides, the CDR3 is TGTGCCAGCAGTGATAGGACAGGGGTTGGAGATACGCAGTATTTT.

The V call is TRBV5-4, the J call TRBJ2-7; D is tentatively TRBD1 or TRBD2 (6 bases each). Trimming removed 0 bases at V and 3 bases at J, with 13 bases between. CDR3 length: 15 amino acids. Per germline, CDR1 SGHNT and CDR2 YYREEE (reference sequence). CDR3 sequence: CASSLGGKGGYEQYV. CDR3 nucleotide sequence: TGTGCCAGCAGCTTGGGAGGAAAGGGGGGCTACGAGCAGTACGTC.

V and J are TRBV7-9 and TRBJ1-3, with 8 bases fitting TRBD1. Trimming at V came to 8 bases and at J to 0 bases, leaving 9 bases not matched to a gene. This CDR3 comprises 16 residues. Germline CDR1 and CDR2: SEHNR and FQNEAQ (reference sequence). The chain's CDR3 is CASQRGQAISGNTIYF. CDR3 nucleotide sequence: TGTGCCAGCCAAAGGGGACAGGCGATCTCTGGAAACACCATATATTTT.

This clone has only a few counts. The chain has TRBV28 and TRBJ2-2; 7 nucleotides agree with TRBD1. CDR3 length: 13 residues. The ends lost 6 bases at V and 4 bases at J; junction bases unmatched: 2. The germline V gene encodes CDR1 MDHEN and CDR2 SYDVKM. As DNA, the CDR3 is TGTGCCAGCAGCTACAGGGGCACCGGGGAGCTGTTTTTT. Its translation is CASSYRGTGELFF.

The V and J genes are TRBV18 and TRBJ1-6; TRBD1 might be the D (5 bases). The V gene's germline CDR1 is KGHSH and CDR2 LQKENI. Trimming removed 0 bases at V and 7 bases at J, with 13 bases between. This CDR3 has 16 amino acids. CDR3 sequence: CASSPPQGGRNSPLHF. DNA for the CDR3: TGTGCCAGCTCACCACCCCAGGGAGGTAGGAATTCACCCCTCCACTTT.

The chain links TRBV5-6 to TRBJ2-5; a weak D match, TRBD2 (7 bases). Trimming took off 7 bases at V and 2 bases at J, with 15 bases between the two ends. Germline V gives CDR1 SGHDT, CDR2 YYEEEE. The CDR3 totals 14 residues. CDR3 bases: TGTGCCAGCGTCTGGGGGGGGCTGCAAGAGACCCAGTACTTC. It codes for CASVWGGLQETQYF. Variable domain in full (rest from reference TRBV5-6 and TRBJ2-5): DAGVTQSPTHLIKTRGQQVTLRCSPKSGHDTVSWYQQALGQGPQFIFQYYEEEERQRGNFPDRFSGHQFPNYSSELNVNALLLGDSALYLCASVWGGLQETQYFGPGTRLLVL.

This clone was counted once. The chain employs TRBV10-1 and TRBJ2-2; D is unclear. V was cut by 4 bases and J by 0 bases, with 3 bases left in between. Germline CDR1 is WNHNN and CDR2 is SYGVQD (reference sequence). This CDR3 spans 13 amino acids. The CDR3 loop is CASSGPNTGELFF. In DNA form, the CDR3 reads TGCGCCAGCAGTGGTCCGAACACCGGGGAGCTGTTTTTT.

The V call is TRBV27, the J call TRBJ1-3; D is ambiguous. The CDR3 totals 15 residues. Trimming took off 3 bases at V and 0 bases at J, with 9 bases between the two ends. Germline lookup yields CDR1 MNHEY and CDR2 SMNVEV (reference sequence). CDR3 nucleotides: TGTGCCAGCAGTTTGAAGGCCTACTCTGGAAACACCATATATTTT. Its protein is CASSLKAYSGNTIYF.

This chain connects TRBV28 to TRBJ1-5; a weak D match, TRBD1 (6 bases). The V and J ends lost 4 bases and 6 bases respectively, with 16 bases between them. The CDR3 sequence is 15 residues long. Germline lookup yields CDR1 MDHEN and CDR2 SYDVKM. The CDR3 nucleotides read TGTGCCAGCAGTTACCTACAGGGTGGTGCTCAGCCCCAGCATTTT. It translates to CASSYLQGGAQPQHF.

This clone was recorded only once. V and J are TRBV29-1 and TRBJ1-2, with unresolved D. Germline V gene sequence: CDR1 SQVTM, CDR2 ANQGSEA. CDR3 size: 14 residues. With 0 bases removed from V and 3 bases from J, the gap between germline ends came to 11 bases. This CDR3 is CSVEEDEGYYGYTF. CDR3 bases: TGCAGCGTTGAAGAGGACGAGGGATACTATGGCTACACCTTC.

This clone was observed a handful of times. This sequence joins TRBV5-1 and TRBJ2-3; TRBD2 is a possible D gene (6 bases). V was shortened by 0 bases and J by 2 bases, with 7 bases between the two germline ends. CDR3 size: 14 residues. Germline-derived CDR1 and CDR2 are SGHRS and YFSETQ. CDR3 loop: CASSLEDYTDTQYF. The CDR3 DNA reads as TGCGCCAGCAGCTTGGAGGACTACACAGATACGCAGTATTTT.

The V and J genes are TRBV28 and TRBJ1-1; D unclear. V lost 5 bases, J lost 1 base, and 17 bases lay in between. CDR3 length equals 16 residues. The germline V gene encodes CDR1 MDHEN and CDR2 SYDVKM. The CDR3 bases are TGTGCCAGCAGTCTGGGTTTGGCGGGAGAGAACACTGAAGCTTTCTTT. Translation gives CASSLGLAGENTEAFF.

This chain links TRBV7-8 with TRBJ1-3; D gene unclear. V lost 1 base and J 7 bases, leaving 8 bases between the germline ends. Germline loops: CDR1 SGHVS, CDR2 FQNEAQ. This CDR3 region has 13 residues. DNA of the CDR3: TGTGCCAGCAGCTTAGGTCCCGACAACACCATATATTTT. Translation: CASSLGPDNTIYF. Drawing the rest from reference TRBV7-8 and TRBJ1-3, the complete variable domain is GAGVSQSPRYKVAKRGQDVALRCDPISGHVSLFWYQQALGQGPEFLTYFQNEAQLDKSGLPSDRFFAERPEGSVSTLKIQRTQQEDSAVYLCASSLGPDNTIYFGEGSWLTVV.

This rearrangement joins TRBV5-1 to TRBJ2-7, with D uncertain. Germline CDR1 is SGHRS and CDR2 is YFSETQ. The CDR3 is 14 amino acids. V was trimmed by 1 base and J by 1 base, leaving 9 bases between them. CDR3 residues: CASSLNAGSYEQYF. The CDR3 nucleotides are TGCGCCAGCAGCTTGAATGCCGGATCCTACGAGCAGTACTTC.

V gene TRBV11-2 combines with J gene TRBJ2-3; D not certain. Germline V gene sequence: CDR1 SGHAT, CDR2 FQNNGV. This CDR3 comprises 11 residues. Trimming removed 1 base at V and 8 bases at J, with 4 bases between. CDR3 loop: CASSLVGTQYF. CDR3 nucleotides: TGTGCCAGCAGCTTAGTGGGTACGCAGTATTTT.

The chain recombines TRBV5-8 with TRBJ1-1; maybe TRBD1 (5 bases). V was trimmed by 5 bases and J by 1 base, leaving 18 bases between them. Per the germline V gene, CDR1 is SGHTS and CDR2 is YDEGEE. The CDR3 contains 16 residues. The CDR3 here is CASRFKAGLGNTEAFF. CDR3 DNA: TGTGCCAGCAGATTCAAAGCAGGGCTGGGGAACACTGAAGCTTTCTTT.

The V and J genes are TRBV19 and TRBJ1-6; TRBD1 matches at 7 bases. Germline V gene sequence: CDR1 LNHDA, CDR2 SQIVND (reference sequence). The CDR3 is 15 amino acids. V gave up 4 bases and J gave up 5 bases; unmatched junction bases: 5. The CDR3 region is CASSTGTVDNSPLHF. The CDR3 nucleotides are TGTGCCAGTAGTACGGGGACAGTTGATAATTCACCCCTCCACTTT.

V and J are TRBV6-4 and TRBJ1-1; D gene uncertain. Deletions cut 6 bases from V and 1 base from J, with 12 bases between. This CDR3 comprises 14 residues. Per germline, CDR1 MRHNA and CDR2 SNTAGT. The CDR3 region has the DNA TGTGCCAGCAGCGCCTCCCCGGGGAACACTGAAGCTTTCTTT. Its protein is CASSASPGNTEAFF.

The CDR3 sequence is CATSSEGRGRNQPQHF. The CDR3 nucleotides are TGTGCCACCAGCAGTGAGGGCCGGGGGCGCAATCAGCCCCAGCATTTT. The chain joins TRBV15 to TRBJ1-5; the D gene is possibly TRBD1 (6 bases). Trimming removed 3 bases at V and 2 bases at J, with 14 bases between. This CDR3 is built from 16 residues. Germline lookup yields CDR1 LNHNV and CDR2 YYDKDF (reference sequence). Full variable domain (remainder filled in from reference TRBV15 and TRBJ1-5): DAMVIQNPRYQVTQFGKPVTLSCSQTLNHNVMYWYQQKSSQAPKLLFHYYDKDFNNEADTPDNFQSRRPNTSFCFLDIRSPGLGDTAMYLCATSSEGRGRNQPQHFGDGTRLSIL.

This clone ranks as medium-sized (0.01 to 0.1%). This rearrangement joins TRBV25-1 to TRBJ1-1; the D gene is possibly TRBD1 (5 bases). The CDR3 has 15 residues. Germline V gene sequence: CDR1 MGHDK, CDR2 SYGVNS. With 7 bases removed from V and 1 base from J, the gap between germline ends came to 16 bases. The CDR3 sequence is CASNPDTGGNTEAFF. DNA for the CDR3: TGTGCCAGCAATCCGGACACCGGAGGGAACACTGAAGCTTTCTTT.